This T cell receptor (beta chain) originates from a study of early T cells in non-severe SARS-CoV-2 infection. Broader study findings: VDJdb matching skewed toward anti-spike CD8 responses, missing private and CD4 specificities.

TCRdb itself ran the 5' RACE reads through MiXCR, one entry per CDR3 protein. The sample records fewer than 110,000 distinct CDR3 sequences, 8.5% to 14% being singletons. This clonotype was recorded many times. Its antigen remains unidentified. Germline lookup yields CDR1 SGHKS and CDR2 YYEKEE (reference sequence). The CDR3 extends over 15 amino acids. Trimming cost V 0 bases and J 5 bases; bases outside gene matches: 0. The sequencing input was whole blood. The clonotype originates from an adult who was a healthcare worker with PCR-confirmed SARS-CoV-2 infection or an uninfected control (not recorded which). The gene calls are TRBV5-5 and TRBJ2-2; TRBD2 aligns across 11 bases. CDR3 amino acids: CASSLGLAGTGELFF. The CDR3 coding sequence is TGTGCCAGCAGCTTGGGACTAGCGGGAACCGGGGAGCTGTTTTTT.